This T cell receptor (beta chain) was sequenced during a study of blood T cells in healthy people across ages. The study, taken as a whole, reports: Observed TCR beta diversity showed a strong correlation with the percentage of naive T cells as measured by flow cytometry. The diversity estimates, figures obtained from one million T cells, were considered underestimates.

The CDR3 is made up of 15 amino acids. With V trimmed by 1 base and J by 2 bases, 6 bases remained unmatched. The germline V gene encodes CDR1 DFQATT and CDR2 SNEGSKA (reference sequence). This clonotype has only a few counts. As yet, its antigen is unknown. With a J-beta primer mix and a sample-barcoded 5' primer, a second PCR ran about 7 to 12 cycles. Each cDNA molecule carried a tag from a template-switch adaptor that contained 12 random nucleotides. TCRdb used MiXCR to reprocess the 5' RACE reads, holding one entry per CDR3 protein. The sample has some 800,000 distinct CDR3 sequences; approximately 48% are singletons.

This chain joins TRBV20-1 and TRBJ2-7; TRBD1 matches at 9 bases. The sequence was obtained from a man in his sixties in good health. Sequences were obtained from blood. The CDR3: CSARVGGTGPYEQYF. CDR3 bases: TGCAGTGCTAGAGTGGGTGGGACAGGGCCCTACGAGCAGTACTTC.